This T cell receptor beta chain was captured in a study of cytomegalovirus exposure and HLA in healthy donors. This PCR relied on a set of 60 Vbeta primers and 13 Jbeta primers. Generated by immunoSEQ multiplex PCR, the TCRdb table keeps only in-frame clones and is missing some. This table lists about 25,000 clones. The CDR3 has 12 amino acids. V was cut by 7 bases and J by 7 bases, with 13 bases left in between. The V gene's germline CDR1 is SGHTA and CDR2 FQGNSA. This sequence originates from a male donor in good health and CMV-seropositive. The specimen sequenced was PBMCs. The rearrangement links TRBV7-2 to TRBJ1-2; D remains ambiguous. The CDR3 is CASNAEGGGYTF. CDR3 nucleotides: TGTGCCAGCAACGCGGAAGGTGGTGGCTACACCTTC.